A single sample is the source of the 10 T cell receptor beta chains below, sequenced in a study of T cell responses to AZD1222 COVID-19 vaccine. Clones were read by immunoSEQ multiplex PCR, and TCRdb kept only the in-frame ones, dropping some. The sample yields just under 55,000 clones, roughly nine tenths seen once. Sequencing used peripheral blood, obtained on day 0 of AZD1222 vaccination. Receptor source: an adult in good health.

The V gene is TRBV28, the J gene TRBJ1-2; 9 positions agree with TRBD1. CDR3 size: 13 residues. CDR1 MDHEN and CDR2 SYDVKM come from the germline V gene. With 5 bases clipped from V and 5 bases from J, the junction kept 3 bases outside the gene matches. The CDR3 nucleotides are TGTGCCAGCAGTCGACAGGGGGTTTATGGCTACACCTTC. It specifies CASSRQGVYGYTF.

V is TRBV6-5 and J is TRBJ2-7; 10 nucleotides match TRBD1. The CDR3 has 15 amino acids. J was trimmed by 3 bases and V by 4 bases; bases with no gene match: 6. Germline-derived CDR1 and CDR2 are MNHEY and SVGAGI. CDR3 bases: TGTGCCAGCAGTTTCCCGGGACAGGGGTTCTACGAGCAGTACTTC. Translation gives CASSFPGQGFYEQYF.

This sequence joins TRBV28 and TRBJ2-7; D gene unclear. Germline values: CDR1 MDHEN, CDR2 SYDVKM. CDR3 size: 12 residues. Trimming left V 6 bases short and J 2 bases short, with 8 bases between. CDR3 region: CASSGSPYEQYF. The CDR3 coding sequence is TGTGCCAGCAGCGGCTCGCCCTACGAGCAGTACTTC.

The chain has TRBV6-5 and TRBJ2-7; TRBD2 aligns across 9 bases. The CDR3 covers 15 residues. Unmatched junction bases numbered 8, after V lost 6 bases and J lost 2 bases. Looked up from germline, CDR1 is MNHEY and CDR2 is SVGAGI. For the CDR3, the DNA is TGTGCCAGCAGCCCAATAGCGGGAGCCACCTACGAGCAGTACTTC. Protein sequence: CASSPIAGATYEQYF.

This clone has just a few counts. The chain has TRBV13 and TRBJ2-2; 10 bases map to TRBD2. The CDR3 has 15 residues. V dropped 5 bases and J dropped 7; count of bases not matched to a gene: 7. Per the germline V gene, CDR1 is PRHDT and CDR2 is FYEKMQ (reference sequence). CDR3 DNA sequence: TGTGCCAGCAGCGTGAGCGGGAGGGGAATCGGGGAGCTGTTTTTT. Protein product: CASSVSGRGIGELFF.

V and J are TRBV4-1 and TRBJ2-3, with a weak D call TRBD2 (5 bases). V was cut by 1 base and J by 2 bases, with 10 bases left in between. Looked up from germline, CDR1 is MGHRA and CDR2 is YSYEKL. CDR3 length: 15 amino acids. Written as DNA, the CDR3 is TGCGCCAGCAGCCAAGTACGGGGATTCACAGATACGCAGTATTTT. It specifies CASSQVRGFTDTQYF.

The gene calls are TRBV6-5 and TRBJ1-2; possibly TRBD1 for D (5 bases). V shed 7 bases and J shed 0 bases, with 12 bases lying between them. Germline V CDR1 and CDR2: MNHEY, SVGAGI. The CDR3 runs to 14 residues. This chain's CDR3 is CASTRGSTNYGYTF. In DNA form, the CDR3 reads TGTGCCAGCACTCGGGGCAGCACTAACTATGGCTACACCTTC.

J is TRBJ1-4 and V is TRBV7-9, with D possibly being TRBD1 (5 bases). The germline V and J ends were trimmed by 1 base and 3 bases, with 9 bases remaining between them. CDR3 size: 15 residues. Germline CDR1 SEHNR, CDR2 FQNEAQ (reference sequence). CDR3 amino acids: CASSLVLGANEKLFF. The CDR3 coding sequence is TGTGCCAGCAGCTTAGTCTTGGGGGCTAATGAAAAACTGTTTTTT.

The V and J genes are TRBV2 and TRBJ2-7; 10 bases fit TRBD2. V trimming: 2 bases; J trimming: 7 bases; junction bases outside the gene matches: 8. Per the germline V gene, CDR1 is SNHLY and CDR2 is FYNNEI. This CDR3 has 15 residues. CDR3 coding DNA: TGTGCCAGCAGTGAACCGGCTAGCGGGAGAAGGGAGCAGTACTTC. This translates into CASSEPASGRREQYF.

The gene calls are TRBV10-2 and TRBJ2-1; 14 bases are a match to TRBD2. The V segment lost 6 bases and the J segment 6 bases; nucleotides outside the gene matches: 7. Germline CDR1 is WSHSY and CDR2 is SAAADI. The CDR3 totals 16 residues. In nucleotides, the CDR3 is TGCGCCAGCAGGGGGGGACTAGCGGGGGCGGGCAATGAGCAGTTCTTC. Translation gives CASRGGLAGAGNEQFF.